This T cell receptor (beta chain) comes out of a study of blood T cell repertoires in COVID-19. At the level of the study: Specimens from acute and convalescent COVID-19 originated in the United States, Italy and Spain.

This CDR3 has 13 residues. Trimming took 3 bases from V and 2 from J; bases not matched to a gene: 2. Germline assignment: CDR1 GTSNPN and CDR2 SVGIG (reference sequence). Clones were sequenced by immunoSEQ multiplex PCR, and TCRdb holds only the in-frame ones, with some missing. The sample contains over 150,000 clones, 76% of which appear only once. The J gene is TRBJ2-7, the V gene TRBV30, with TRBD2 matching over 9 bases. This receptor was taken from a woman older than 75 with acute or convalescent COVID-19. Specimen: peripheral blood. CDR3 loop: CAWRVAGAYEQYF. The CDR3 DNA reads TGTGCCTGGAGGGTAGCGGGGGCCTACGAGCAGTACTTC.